The 31 T cell receptor beta chains listed next were all sequenced from one sample in a study of T cell changes during pregnancy in multiple sclerosis. The assay was immunoSEQ multiplex PCR, and TCRdb's table has in-frame clones only and misses some. The data contain some 60,000 clones, 91% of them seen just once; the ten biggest clones take up 0.6% to 0.8%. The source was CD4+ T cells from peripheral blood mononuclear cells, collected in the first trimester of pregnancy. The source of these receptors is a female donor with multiple sclerosis, enrolled in a pregnancy study.

In its sample, this clone was seen once. The gene calls are TRBV7-3 and TRBJ1-1, with D hard to call. The CDR3 extends over 12 amino acids. Germline V CDR1 and CDR2: SGHTA, FQGTGA. With 5 bases removed from V and 9 bases from J, the gap between germline ends came to 13 bases. The CDR3 DNA sequence: TGTGCCAGCAGCCTATTCACCCGCCAAGCTTTCTTT. As protein: CASSLFTRQAFF.

V is TRBV7-2 and J is TRBJ2-2; 8 bases agree with TRBD1. CDR3 length equals 17 residues. V gave up 5 bases and J gave up 6 bases; unmatched junction bases: 14. Germline lookup yields CDR1 SGHTA and CDR2 FQGNSA. CDR3 bases: TGTGCCAGCAGCCCCCGTAGGACAGGGATTGTTTCCGGGGAGCTGTTTTTT. It translates to CASSPRRTGIVSGELFF.

The chain couples TRBV9 to TRBJ2-1; 8 bases map to TRBD1. Per germline, CDR1 SGDLS and CDR2 YYNGEE. The length of the CDR3 is 17 residues. The junction had 13 bases not matched to a gene; V was cut back by 4 bases and J by 4 bases. CDR3 loop: CASSRIAGGFGYNEQFF. CDR3 sequence (DNA): TGTGCCAGCAGCCGAATTGCAGGGGGCTTTGGGTACAATGAGCAGTTCTTC. Full variable domain (missing parts from reference TRBV9 and TRBJ2-1): DSGVTQTPKHLITATGQRVTLRCSPRSGDLSVYWYQQSLDQGLQFLIQYYNGEERAKGNILERFSAQQFPDLHSELNLSSLELGDSALYFCASSRIAGGFGYNEQFFGPGTRLTVL.

In the case of this clone: One junction end does not reproduce the germline sequence, and a read error may be involved. The same CDR3 can be traced to other DNA sequences in this sample. This sequence joins TRBV7-9 and TRBJ1-1, with D perhaps TRBD1 (6 bases). The CDR3 is made up of 13 amino acids. Germline V gives CDR1 SEHNR, CDR2 FQNEAQ (reference sequence). Here the CDR3 reads CASSLTRDTEAFF. The CDR3 nucleotides are TGTGCCAGCAGCTTGACAAGGGACACCGAAGCTTTCTTT.

The gene calls are TRBV18 and TRBJ1-1, with 11 bases matching TRBD1. The J segment lost 0 bases and the V segment lost 4 bases, leaving 4 bases of the junction unmatched. The CDR3 totals 16 residues. The V gene's germline CDR1 is KGHSH and CDR2 LQKENI. The DNA for the CDR3 is TGTGCCAGCTCACTCGGGACAGGGGGGGTGAACACTGAAGCTTTCTTT. Translation gives CASSLGTGGVNTEAFF.

V and J are TRBV6-6 and TRBJ1-2, with a possible D match to TRBD1 (6 bases). The CDR3 totals 15 residues. V was cut by 0 bases and J by 8 bases, with 16 bases left in between. Germline CDR1 is MNHNY and CDR2 is SVGAGI (reference sequence). CDR3: CASSYSTGTKGGYTF. The DNA of the CDR3 is TGTGCCAGCAGTTACTCAACAGGGACCAAGGGAGGCTACACCTTC.

V usage is TRBV6-5 and J usage is TRBJ1-1; no definite D call. The CDR3 has 14 residues. V lost 5 bases and J 3 bases, leaving 13 bases between the germline ends. CDR1 MNHEY and CDR2 SVGAGI come from the germline V gene. The CDR3 is CASSPDWRDTEAFF. The DNA for the CDR3 is TGTGCCAGCAGTCCCGATTGGCGGGACACTGAAGCTTTCTTT.

The chain combines TRBV14 with TRBJ1-4; D may be TRBD1 (6 bases). Looked up from germline, CDR1 is SGHDN and CDR2 is FVKESK. Between the trimmed V and J ends, which lost 4 bases and 5 bases, there was a span of 14 bases. This CDR3 comprises 15 residues. The CDR3 protein is CASSPGGRRNEKLFF. CDR3 DNA sequence: TGTGCCAGCAGCCCGGGGGGGCGGAGGAATGAAAAACTGTTTTTT.

The chain uses TRBV27 and TRBJ2-3, with 8 bases aligning to TRBD2. V lost 7 bases and J lost 7; bases outside the gene matches: 10. The CDR3 is 14 amino acids. The germline gives CDR1 MNHEY, CDR2 SMNVEV (reference sequence). CDR3 protein: CASNGGSGVNTQYF. The CDR3 bases are TGTGCCAGCAATGGGGGTAGCGGGGTGAATACGCAGTATTTT.

The chain is built from TRBV6-5 and TRBJ1-2, with D perhaps TRBD1 (6 bases). V lost 2 bases and J lost 5, with 12 bases in between. CDR3 length equals 14 residues. Looked up from germline, CDR1 is MNHEY and CDR2 is SVGAGI. CDR3: CASSYGGGGYGYTF. CDR3 coding DNA: TGTGCCAGCAGTTACGGGGGCGGGGGTTATGGCTACACCTTC.

The DNA of the CDR3 is TGTGCCAGCAGTGCACCGGGACAGATGATAGAGACCCAGTACTTC. The encoded protein is CASSAPGQMIETQYF. V gene TRBV2 combines with J gene TRBJ2-5; 7 nucleotides align to TRBD1. This CDR3 has 15 amino acids. Trimming at V came to 4 bases and at J to 4 bases, leaving 9 bases not matched to a gene. Germline CDR1 SNHLY, CDR2 FYNNEI.

This sequence joins TRBV23-1 and TRBJ2-1; 9 bases line up with TRBD1. TRBV23-1 is recorded as an ORF, its role being uncertain. The CDR3 is 16 amino acids. J was trimmed by 4 bases and V by 3 bases; bases with no gene match: 7. The CDR3 is CASSHNTDRGYNEQFF. In DNA form, the CDR3 reads TGCGCCAGCAGTCATAACACGGACAGGGGATACAATGAGCAGTTCTTC.

The V call is TRBV30, the J call TRBJ1-4; no definite D call. The CDR3 contains 11 residues. Trimming stripped 5 bases from V and 5 bases from J, with 6 bases between. Germline CDR1 reads GTSNPN; CDR2 reads SVGIG (reference sequence). CDR3 DNA: TGTGCCTGGTGGCAGAATGAAAAACTGTTTTTT. This encodes CAWWQNEKLFF.

The chain links TRBV29-1 to TRBJ1-4, with 7 bases aligning to TRBD1. The length of the CDR3 is 14 residues. Germline V gene sequence: CDR1 SQVTM, CDR2 ANQGSEA. Losses at the gene ends were 7 bases for V and 6 bases for J; bases not matched to a gene: 11. The CDR3 loop reads CSAAGGQGDEKLFF. The CDR3 DNA is TGCAGCGCCGCTGGTGGGCAGGGGGATGAAAAACTGTTTTTT. The variable domain in full, completed from reference TRBV29-1 and TRBJ1-4, reads SAVISQKPSRDICQRGTSLTIQCQVDSQVTMMFWYRQQPGQSLTLIATANQGSEATYESGFVIDKFPISRPNLTFSTLTVSNMSPEDSSIYLCSAAGGQGDEKLFFGSGTQLSVL.

The chain combines TRBV27 with TRBJ1-5, with TRBD1 identical over 10 bases. This CDR3 is built from 15 residues. The junction had 4 bases not matched to a gene; V was cut back by 2 bases and J by 6 bases. Germline-derived CDR1 and CDR2 are MNHEY and SMNVEV (reference sequence). The CDR3: CASSLVGTGVQPQHF. The DNA of the CDR3 is TGTGCCAGCAGTTTAGTGGGGACAGGGGTTCAGCCCCAGCATTTT.

The chain carries TRBV30 and TRBJ1-1, with TRBD1 matching 10 bases. Germline CDR1 reads GTSNPN; CDR2 reads SVGIG (reference sequence). This CDR3 is built from 14 residues. CDR3 sequence reads: CASTGGWIGTEAFF. DNA of the CDR3: TGTGCGTCGACAGGGGGCTGGATTGGGACTGAAGCTTTCTTT.

The chain joins TRBV7-3 to TRBJ1-2; TRBD1 agrees at 12 bases. Germline assignment: CDR1 SGHTA and CDR2 FQGTGA. CDR3 length: 15 residues. Trimming took 4 bases from V and 7 from J; bases not matched to a gene: 7. The CDR3 DNA reads as TGTGCCAGCAGCTCTGGGACAGGGGGCCCCAGTGGCTACACCTTC. Its translation is CASSSGTGGPSGYTF.

The rearrangement joins TRBV19 to TRBJ1-5, with D hard to call. The CDR3 spans 14 residues. CDR1 is LNHDA, CDR2 SQIVND, per germline (reference sequence). The V end lost 7 bases, the J end lost 2 bases, and 12 bases lay between the germline ends. The CDR3 DNA sequence: TGTGCCAGTATGGGCAGGCCGGGCAATCAGCCCCAGCATTTT. Its translation is CASMGRPGNQPQHF.

The table lists this clone with a count of one. The rearrangement uses TRBV5-1 and TRBJ1-1; 9 nucleotides line up with TRBD1. The length of the CDR3 is 15 residues. Trimming at V came to 3 bases and at J to 7 bases, leaving 10 bases not matched to a gene. Germline CDR1 and CDR2: SGHRS and YFSETQ. In DNA, the CDR3 is TGCGCCAGCAGCTCGGTCCCCGGGACAGGGCGTGAAGCTTTCTTT. This translates into CASSSVPGTGREAFF.

The V gene is TRBV5-1, the J gene TRBJ2-2; 7 nucleotides agree with TRBD1. V lost 6 bases to trimming and J lost 0 bases; unmatched junction nucleotides: 5. CDR3 size: 15 residues. Germline lookup yields CDR1 SGHRS and CDR2 YFSETQ. CDR3 residues: CASTKGTANTGELFF. In DNA, the CDR3 is TGCGCCAGCACGAAGGGGACAGCGAACACCGGGGAGCTGTTTTTT. Based on the CDR3 plus reference TRBV5-1 and TRBJ2-2, the full variable domain is KAGVTQTPRYLIKTRGQQVTLSCSPISGHRSVSWYQQTPGQGLQFLFEYFSETQRNKGNFPGRFSGRQFSNSRSEMNVSTLELGDSALYLCASTKGTANTGELFFGEGSRLTVL.

The V gene is TRBV7-2, the J gene TRBJ2-3; D call uncertain. The CDR3 has 13 amino acids. Trimming stripped 5 bases from V and 2 bases from J, with 8 bases between. Germline CDR1 reads SGHTA; CDR2 reads FQGNSA. CDR3: CASSPRATDTQYF. The CDR3 coding sequence is TGTGCCAGCAGCCCGCGAGCCACAGATACGCAGTATTTT.

The chain has TRBV7-2 and TRBJ2-7, with D possibly being TRBD1 (6 bases). CDR1 is SGHTA, CDR2 FQGNSA, per germline. Trimming stripped 5 bases from V and 4 bases from J, with 12 bases between. This CDR3 has 13 amino acids. The CDR3 DNA follows: TGTGCCAGCAGCGACAGGATGGGGTACGAGCAGTACTTC. Protein: CASSDRMGYEQYF.

V is TRBV5-1 and J is TRBJ1-6; possibly TRBD1 for D (5 bases). The ends were cut back, 0 bases at V and 6 bases at J, with 13 bases in the middle. Germline V gene sequence: CDR1 SGHRS, CDR2 YFSETQ. This CDR3 spans 16 amino acids. The CDR3 sequence: CASSLVAGLGNSPLHF. CDR3 nucleotides: TGCGCCAGCAGCTTGGTTGCGGGGCTCGGTAATTCACCCCTCCACTTT. The full variable domain, rest sourced from reference TRBV5-1 and TRBJ1-6, is KAGVTQTPRYLIKTRGQQVTLSCSPISGHRSVSWYQQTPGQGLQFLFEYFSETQRNKGNFPGRFSGRQFSNSRSEMNVSTLELGDSALYLCASSLVAGLGNSPLHFGNGTRLTVT.

The chain is built from TRBV5-4 and TRBJ2-7; 10 bases fit TRBD1. The CDR3 is made up of 17 amino acids. The junction had 9 bases not matched to a gene; V was cut back by 0 bases and J by 3 bases. Germline loops: CDR1 SGHNT, CDR2 YYREEE (reference sequence). The DNA of the CDR3 is TGTGCCAGCAGCTTGGGTGTCAGGGACAGGGGTCTCTACGAGCAGTACTTC. It is translated as CASSLGVRDRGLYEQYF.

The chain carries TRBV28 and TRBJ1-5; 9 bases match TRBD1. The germline CDR1 and CDR2 sequences are MDHEN and SYDVKM. The V and J ends lost 6 bases and 2 bases, in that order; junction bases with no gene match: 5. This CDR3 region has 15 residues. CDR3 DNA: TGTGCCAGCAGGACAGGGGGAGGAGGCAATCAGCCCCAGCATTTT. It specifies CASRTGGGGNQPQHF.

The gene calls are TRBV18 and TRBJ1-1; D is unclear. CDR3 size: 13 residues. Germline V gene sequence: CDR1 KGHSH, CDR2 LQKENI. Trimming removed 3 bases at V and 3 bases at J, with 8 bases between. The CDR3 DNA sequence: TGTGCCAGCTCACCGGTAGCGGACACTGAAGCTTTCTTT. This encodes CASSPVADTEAFF. The complete variable domain, with remaining parts taken from reference TRBV18 and TRBJ1-1, reads NAGVMQNPRHLVRRRGQEARLRCSPMKGHSHVYWYRQLPEEGLKFMVYLQKENIIDESGMPKERFSAEFPKEGPSILRIQQVVRGDSAAYFCASSPVADTEAFFGQGTRLTVV.

V usage is TRBV30 and J usage is TRBJ1-2, with 7 positions matching TRBD1. CDR1 and CDR2 (germline): GTSNPN, SVGIG (reference sequence). This CDR3 is 11 amino acids long. DNA for the CDR3: TGTGCTGGATCGGGACAGTCTGGCTACACCTTC. It codes for CAGSGQSGYTF.

The CDR3 region has the DNA TGTGCCACCAGCAGAGATATGGCGGGACAGGGAGAAGCTTTCTTT. It is translated as CATSRDMAGQGEAFF. The J gene is TRBJ1-1, the V gene TRBV15; 9 nucleotides agree with TRBD1. This CDR3 is 15 amino acids long. CDR1 and CDR2 (germline): LNHNV, YYDKDF (reference sequence). After removal of 0 bases from V and 8 bases from J, the junction contained 7 bases not matched to a gene.

The chain uses TRBV7-2 and TRBJ2-7; 7 bases agree with TRBD1. V was pared by 3 bases and J by 5 bases, with 10 bases of the junction left unmatched. CDR1 and CDR2 (germline): SGHTA, FQGNSA. This CDR3 comprises 15 residues. CDR3 DNA: TGTGCCAGCAGCTTGGGAGACAGGGCGATAGACGAGCAGTACTTC. Translation gives CASSLGDRAIDEQYF.

This chain connects TRBV4-3 to TRBJ2-1; 12 nucleotides line up with TRBD2. Germline CDR1 reads LGHNA; CDR2 reads YSLEER. This CDR3 is built from 18 residues. V lost 6 bases, J lost 6 bases, and 15 bases stayed unmatched. CDR3 protein: CASSAELAGGHSSNEQFF. CDR3 nucleotide sequence: TGCGCCAGCAGTGCCGAACTAGCGGGGGGCCATTCTTCCAATGAGCAGTTCTTC.

This clone was seen only once. The J gene is TRBJ1-1, the V gene TRBV29-1, with no clear D. Germline lookup yields CDR1 SQVTM and CDR2 ANQGSEA. This CDR3 is 13 amino acids long. The V end lost 1 base, the J end lost 8 bases, and 14 bases lay between the germline ends. CDR3 DNA sequence: TGCAGCGTTGAAGCCCAGCGCCCCCCCGAAGCTTTCTTT. It encodes CSVEAQRPPEAFF.